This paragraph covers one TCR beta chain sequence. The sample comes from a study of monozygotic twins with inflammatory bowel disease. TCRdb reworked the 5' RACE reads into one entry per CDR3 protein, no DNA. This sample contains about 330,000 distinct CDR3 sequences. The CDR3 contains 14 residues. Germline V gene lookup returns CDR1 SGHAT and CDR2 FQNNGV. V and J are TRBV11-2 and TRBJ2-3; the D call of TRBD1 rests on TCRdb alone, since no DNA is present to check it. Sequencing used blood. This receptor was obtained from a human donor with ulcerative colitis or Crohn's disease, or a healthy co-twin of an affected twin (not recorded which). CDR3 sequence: CASSLTGSTDTQYF.